What follows is one T cell receptor beta chain and its context. Its target is not known. The gene names here belong to mouse. The DNA ends 4 residues before the CDR3 does, and the rest of the CDR3 is filled in from the germline J gene. The sample belongs to a study of CD8+ T cells in alopecia areata. Overall study context: C3H/HeJ donors aged roughly 6-12 months with spontaneous alopecia supplied skin grafted onto roughly 6-10-week-old female C3H/HeJ mice.

Study-level points and caveats: The study found TCR sharing across patients less clear than in mice, possibly for HLA reasons. Affected lesional scalp, above all in alopecia totalis/universalis, was more clonal than normal scalp.

Sequencing relied on a cDNA template that was reverse transcribed from extracted RNA. The repertoire was sequenced with immunoSEQ multiplex PCR; TCRdb's copy has only in-frame clones and lacks some. In total the sample includes approximately 280,000 clones, none of them seen once. A panel of CD4, CD8alpha, NKG2D, NKG2ACE and other markers served to sort pooled cutaneous lymph node cells. CDR3 size: 13 residues. The germline CDR1 and CDR2 sequences are NNHDY and SYVADS. Germline trimming cut 4 bases from V and 0 bases from J; bases unmatched to any gene: 1. The sequence came from a C3H/HeJ mouse with alopecia areata. This line is of MHC haplotype H2-k. The chain uses TRBV13-3 and TRBJ2-7; 7 bases are a match to TRBD2. The sample taken for sequencing was CD4+ T cells sorted from a lymph node. Partial CDR3 DNA: TGTGCCAGCAGTCTGGGGGTCTCCTAT. Protein sequence: CASSLGVSY. The CDR3 as a whole reads CASSLGVSYEQYF.